These 5 T cell receptor beta chains were all obtained from the same sample, sequenced in a study of tumor-infiltrating lymphocytes in primary liver carcinoma. In addition to blood RNA drawn from unsorted whole blood, germline DNA was extracted. Total RNA amounting to 500 ng was the source from which TCR beta cDNA was made with a constant-region primer. Three rounds of nested multiplex PCR with slightly modified ARM-PCR produced TCR beta libraries. TRBV1-TRBV30 forward primers paired with a C-beta reverse primer drove the first two PCR rounds, about 10 cycles each. MiXCR, applied by TCRdb to the multiplex PCR reads, yields one record per CDR3 protein. The sample shows 150,000 to 200,000 distinct CDR3 sequences, roughly 60% of them seen only once. The sequencing sample was made of peripheral blood. The source of these receptors is a man aged 35 to 55 with primary liver carcinoma and hepatitis B virus infection.

The chain recombines TRBV28 with TRBJ1-1; weak D call: TRBD1 (5 bases). V was trimmed by 7 bases and J by 1 base, leaving 10 bases between them. Looked up from germline, CDR1 is MDHEN and CDR2 is SYDVKM. The CDR3 loop spans 13 amino acids. This chain's CDR3 is CASTTGGNTEAFF. CDR3 nucleotide sequence: TGTGCCAGCACCACGGGGGGGAACACTGAAGCTTTCTTT.

This clonotype was observed a handful of times. The chain employs TRBV11-2 and TRBJ2-3, with 8 positions matching TRBD2. V shed 5 bases, J shed 2 bases, and the junction held 12 bases outside the gene matches. The CDR3 is 17 residues long. Germline V gene data show CDR1 as SGHAT and CDR2 as FQNNGV. The CDR3 spells CASSHRGSGSLTDTQYF. In DNA form, the CDR3 reads TGTGCCAGCAGCCATCGAGGGAGCGGGAGCCTCACAGATACGCAGTATTTT.

As concerns this clonotype: One base away lies a much larger clone, so this may be a sequencing read error. This chain joins TRBV29-1 and TRBJ2-1, with no clear D. The CDR3 is made up of 12 amino acids. Germline CDR1 SQVTM, CDR2 ANQGSEA. V shed 4 bases and J shed 9 bases, with 13 bases lying between them. The CDR3 nucleotides read TGCAGCGTTGTGGACCAACTGAGTGAGCAGTTCTTC. This sequence encodes CSVVDQLSEQFF.

As regards this clonotype: Sequence at one end of the junction differs from germline and may be a read error. The J gene is TRBJ2-7, the V gene TRBV11-2; D may be TRBD2 (7 bases). Germline loops: CDR1 SGHAT, CDR2 FQNNGV. The CDR3 has 19 residues. CDR3 sequence (DNA): TGTGCCTGCAGCTTGTTCGTCGGGACGGTGGGGGGGGGCACCTACGAGCAGTACTTC. Protein sequence: CACSLFVGTVGGGTYEQYF.

The chain has TRBV6-5 and TRBJ2-7; unclear D gene. V was cut by 2 bases and J by 5 bases, with 10 bases left in between. The CDR3 sequence is 13 residues long. CDR1 and CDR2 from the germline V gene are MNHEY and SVGAGI. CDR3 nucleotide sequence: TGTGCCAGCAGTTACAGCGATGACGACGAGCAGTACTTC. Translated, it gives CASSYSDDDEQYF.